This T cell receptor beta chain derives from a study of cytomegalovirus exposure and HLA in healthy donors. Study observations and caveats: Accurate HLA-A and HLA-B prediction from TCR beta sequences was reported for most subjects. About 87% or about 30% of the time was how often most TCR beta V segments were productive, according to an earlier analysis. A few CMV-associated chains were confirmed in vitro to be specific for CMV antigens.

V was pared by 7 bases and J by 5 bases, with 12 bases between. Germline CDR1 MDHEN, CDR2 SYDVKM. The CDR3 runs 13 residues. Researchers ran the PCR with 60 Vbeta and 13 Jbeta primers. Sequenced by immunoSEQ multiplex PCR; TCRdb stores in-frame clones only, minus some. The sample consists of some 130,000 clones, about four fifths of them appearing once. In this sample, this clone turned up a few times. Its matching antigen is unknown. Material: PBMCs. The receptor was derived from a human donor in good health. The V and J genes are TRBV28 and TRBJ1-5, with D hard to call. The CDR3 protein is CASTPTDHQPQHF. The CDR3 coding sequence is TGTGCCAGCACCCCTACCGATCATCAGCCCCAGCATTTT.